These 13 T cell receptor beta chains originate from one sample sequenced in a study of T-cell reconstitution after alpha-beta-depleted transplantation in children. Unique molecular identifiers tagged the TCRbeta library. TCRdb recomputed calls from the PCR reads with MiXCR, one row per CDR3 protein. The data show 600,000 to 700,000 distinct CDR3 sequences, with roughly 15% seen just once and about 1.1% held by the top ten. Sequenced here: PBMCs from the stem cell graft donor, sampled from the stem cell graft. The receptors here all came from a human donor who donated a stem cell graft to a child with acute myeloid leukemia.

The chain carries TRBV7-6 and TRBJ2-3; unclear D gene. Trimming removed 3 bases at V and 2 bases at J, with 12 bases between. The CDR3 is made up of 15 amino acids. Germline V gene data show CDR1 as SGHVS and CDR2 as FNYEAQ. The CDR3 DNA reads as TGTGCCAGCAGCTTCCAACCCACGTCCACAGATACGCAGTATTTT. It is translated as CASSFQPTSTDTQYF.

V and J are TRBV5-1 and TRBJ1-1; 7 bases are shared with TRBD1. The CDR3 runs to 16 residues. V dropped 4 bases and J dropped 0; count of bases not matched to a gene: 9. Germline-derived CDR1 and CDR2 are SGHRS and YFSETQ. This chain's CDR3 is CASSRRQGSMNTEAFF. The DNA for the CDR3 is TGCGCCAGCAGCCGAAGACAGGGATCCATGAACACTGAAGCTTTCTTT.

This clonotype was counted ten times or more. This chain connects TRBV12-3 or TRBV12-4 to TRBJ1-5; perhaps TRBD1 as D (6 bases). Trimming took off 6 bases at V and 5 bases at J, with 11 bases between the two ends. The CDR3 has 13 residues. CDR3 in amino acids: CASSQQGHQPQHF. DNA for the CDR3: TGTGCCAGCAGCCAACAGGGTCATCAGCCCCAGCATTTT.

This chain joins TRBV7-9 and TRBJ2-7; D unclear. Trimming took 5 bases from V and 4 from J, leaving 12 bases between them. Germline CDR1 reads SEHNR; CDR2 reads FQNEAQ (reference sequence). There are 13 residues in the CDR3. As DNA, the CDR3 is TGTGCCAGCAGCGTCCTCTACAGTTACGAGCAGTACTTC. It specifies CASSVLYSYEQYF.

The gene calls are TRBV7-2 and TRBJ2-1; 11 positions match TRBD2. The CDR3 sequence is 16 residues long. Germline lookup yields CDR1 SGHTA and CDR2 FQGNSA. V gave up 4 bases and J gave up 4 bases; unmatched junction bases: 6. The CDR3 DNA sequence: TGTGCCAGCAGCTCCACACTAGCGGGGGTATACAATGAGCAGTTCTTC. Translation: CASSSTLAGVYNEQFF.

This clonotype showed up just a few times. The genes are TRBV11-2 and TRBJ1-4; the D is unclear. Trimming cost V 6 bases and J 11 bases, with 10 bases left between them. The germline V gene encodes CDR1 SGHAT and CDR2 FQNNGV. The CDR3 consists of 11 residues. Here the CDR3 reads CASRSRGKLFF. The CDR3 region has the DNA TGTGCCAGCAGATCCCGTGGGAAACTGTTTTTT.

CDR3: CASSYSGALGNQPQHF. DNA of the CDR3: TGTGCCAGCAGTTACTCAGGGGCTCTCGGCAATCAGCCCCAGCATTTT. V is TRBV6-5 and J is TRBJ1-5; the D gene is possibly TRBD1 (5 bases). The CDR3 is 16 amino acids. Germline-derived CDR1 and CDR2 are MNHEY and SVGAGI. Trimming removed 0 bases at V and 2 bases at J, with 11 bases between.

This chain joins TRBV7-2 and TRBJ1-1; D is unclear. Trimming pared 8 bases from V and 5 bases from J, leaving 15 bases between. CDR3 length: 13 residues. Germline V gene lookup returns CDR1 SGHTA and CDR2 FQGNSA. CDR3 in amino acids: CASLSRWDTEAFF. CDR3 in DNA: TGTGCCAGCCTCAGCCGGTGGGATACTGAAGCTTTCTTT.

This clonotype was detected many times. V usage is TRBV12-3 or TRBV12-4 and J usage is TRBJ2-3; D may be TRBD1 or TRBD2 (5 bases each). V lost 7 bases and J 0 bases, leaving 17 bases between the germline ends. This CDR3 is 16 amino acids long. The CDR3 region has the DNA TGTGCCAGCACTACTCCCGGGGCCGAGAGCACAGATACGCAGTATTTT. Encoded protein: CASTTPGAESTDTQYF.

This clonotype was picked up many times. The chain carries TRBV6-1 and TRBJ1-1; TRBD1 matches at 7 bases. V was clipped by 5 bases and J by 2 bases; unmatched bases: 5. The germline V gene encodes CDR1 MNHNS and CDR2 SASEGT. CDR3 length: 14 amino acids. CDR3 sequence: CASSLDRTNTEAFF. CDR3 nucleotide sequence: TGTGCCAGCAGTCTGGACAGGACCAACACTGAAGCTTTCTTT.

In this sample, this clonotype turned up a few times. This chain joins TRBV27 and TRBJ2-3, with TRBD2 as a possible D gene (7 bases). V lost 2 bases and J lost 3, with 18 bases in between. Germline lookup yields CDR1 MNHEY and CDR2 SMNVEV (reference sequence). The length of the CDR3 is 17 residues. For the CDR3, the DNA is TGTGCCAGCAGTTTAAGGGGGGGGGTAGCATCGACAGATACGCAGTATTTT. Its protein product is CASSLRGGVASTDTQYF.

This clonotype showed up many times. The V gene is TRBV27, the J gene TRBJ1-1, with TRBD1 matching over 10 bases. The CDR3 covers 16 residues. Germline V gene lookup returns CDR1 MNHEY and CDR2 SMNVEV (reference sequence). The V gene end was trimmed by 4 bases and the J gene end by 1 base; junction bases not matched to a gene: 6. CDR3 amino acids: CASSWRQGASNTEAFF. The CDR3 nucleotides read TGTGCCAGCAGTTGGAGACAGGGGGCTTCGAACACTGAAGCTTTCTTT.

This clonotype was counted between two and nine times. The chain couples TRBV24-1 to TRBJ2-1; 11 nucleotides line up with TRBD2. CDR3 length equals 16 residues. The trim removed 3 bases at V and 6 bases at J, leaving 6 bases unmatched. Per the germline V gene, CDR1 is KGHDR and CDR2 is SFDVKD. CDR3 DNA sequence: TGTGCCACCAGTGATCCCCTAGCGGGGGGCCCCAATGAGCAGTTCTTC. It translates to CATSDPLAGGPNEQFF.